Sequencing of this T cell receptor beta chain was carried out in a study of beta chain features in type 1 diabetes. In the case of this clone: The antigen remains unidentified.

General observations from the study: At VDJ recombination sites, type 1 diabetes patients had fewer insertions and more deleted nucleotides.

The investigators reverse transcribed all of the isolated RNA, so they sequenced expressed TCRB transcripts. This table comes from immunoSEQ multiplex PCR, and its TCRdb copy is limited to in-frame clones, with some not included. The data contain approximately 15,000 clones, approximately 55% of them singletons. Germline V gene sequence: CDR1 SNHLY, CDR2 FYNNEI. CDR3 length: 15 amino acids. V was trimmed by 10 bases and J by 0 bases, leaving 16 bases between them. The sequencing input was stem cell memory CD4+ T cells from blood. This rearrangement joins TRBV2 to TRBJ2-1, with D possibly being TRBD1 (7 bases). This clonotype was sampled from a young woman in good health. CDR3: CAIRRGQSSYNEQFF. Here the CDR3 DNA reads TGTGCCATTCGGAGGGGACAGAGCTCCTACAATGAGCAGTTCTTC.